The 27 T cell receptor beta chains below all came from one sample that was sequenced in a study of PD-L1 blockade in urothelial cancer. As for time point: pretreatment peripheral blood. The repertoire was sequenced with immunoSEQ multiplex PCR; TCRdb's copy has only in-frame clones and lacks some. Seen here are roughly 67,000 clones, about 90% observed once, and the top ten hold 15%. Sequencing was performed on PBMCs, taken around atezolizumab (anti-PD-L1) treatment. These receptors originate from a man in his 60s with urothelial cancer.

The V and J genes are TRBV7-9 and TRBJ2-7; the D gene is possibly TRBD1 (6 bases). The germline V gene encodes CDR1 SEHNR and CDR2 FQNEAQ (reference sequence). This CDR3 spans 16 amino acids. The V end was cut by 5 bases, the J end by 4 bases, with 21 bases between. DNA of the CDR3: TGTGCCAGCAGCCCGACCAGGGGCCCAGGTCTGTACGAGCAGTACTTC. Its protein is CASSPTRGPGLYEQYF.

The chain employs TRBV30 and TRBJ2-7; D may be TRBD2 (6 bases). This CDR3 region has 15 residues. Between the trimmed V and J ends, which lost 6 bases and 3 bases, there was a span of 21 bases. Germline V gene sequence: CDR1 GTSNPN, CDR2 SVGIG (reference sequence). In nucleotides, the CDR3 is TGTGCCTGTTCTTCCTCCGCGACTAGTTACTACGAGCAGTACTTC. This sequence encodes CACSSSATSYYEQYF.

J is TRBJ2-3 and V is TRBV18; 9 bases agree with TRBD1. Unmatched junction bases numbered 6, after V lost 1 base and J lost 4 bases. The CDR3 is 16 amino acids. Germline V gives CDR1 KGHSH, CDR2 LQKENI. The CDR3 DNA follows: TGTGCCAGCTCACCACAAACAGGGGGCAGGGCAGATACGCAGTATTTT. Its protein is CASSPQTGGRADTQYF.

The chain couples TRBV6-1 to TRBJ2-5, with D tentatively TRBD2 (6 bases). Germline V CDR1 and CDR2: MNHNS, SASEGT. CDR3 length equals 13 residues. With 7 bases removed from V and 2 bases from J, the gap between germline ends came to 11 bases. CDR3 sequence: CASTRDWQETQYF. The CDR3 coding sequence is TGTGCCAGCACTAGGGACTGGCAAGAGACCCAGTACTTC.

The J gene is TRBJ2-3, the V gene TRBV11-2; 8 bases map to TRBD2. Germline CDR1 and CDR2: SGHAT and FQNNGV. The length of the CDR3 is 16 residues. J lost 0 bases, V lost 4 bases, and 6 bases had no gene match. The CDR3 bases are TGTGCCAGCAGCTCCAGGACTAGCTCTAGCACAGATACGCAGTATTTT. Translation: CASSSRTSSSTDTQYF.

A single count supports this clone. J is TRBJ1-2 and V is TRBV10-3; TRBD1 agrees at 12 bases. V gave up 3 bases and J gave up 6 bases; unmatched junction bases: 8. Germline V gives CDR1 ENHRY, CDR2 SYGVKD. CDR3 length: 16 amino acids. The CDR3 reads CAISDSGQGARNGYTF. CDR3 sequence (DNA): TGTGCCATCAGTGACTCGGGACAGGGGGCGCGGAATGGCTACACCTTC.

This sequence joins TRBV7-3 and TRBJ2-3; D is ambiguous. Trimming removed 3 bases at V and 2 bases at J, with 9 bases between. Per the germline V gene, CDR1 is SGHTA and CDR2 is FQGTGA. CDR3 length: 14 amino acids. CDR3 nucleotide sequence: TGTGCCAGCAGCTTCCAGATATCCACAGATACGCAGTATTTT. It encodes CASSFQISTDTQYF. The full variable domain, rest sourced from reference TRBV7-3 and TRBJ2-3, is GAGVSQTPSNKVTEKGKYVELRCDPISGHTALYWYRQSLGQGPEFLIYFQGTGAADDSGLPNDRFFAVRPEGSVSTLKIQRTERGDSAVYLCASSFQISTDTQYFGPGTRLTVL.

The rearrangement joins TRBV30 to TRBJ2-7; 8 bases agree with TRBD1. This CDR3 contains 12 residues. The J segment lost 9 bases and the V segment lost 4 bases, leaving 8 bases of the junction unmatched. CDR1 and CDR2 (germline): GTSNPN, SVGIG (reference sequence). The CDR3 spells CAWNAQGARQYF. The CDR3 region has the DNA TGTGCCTGGAATGCGCAGGGGGCGAGGCAGTACTTC.

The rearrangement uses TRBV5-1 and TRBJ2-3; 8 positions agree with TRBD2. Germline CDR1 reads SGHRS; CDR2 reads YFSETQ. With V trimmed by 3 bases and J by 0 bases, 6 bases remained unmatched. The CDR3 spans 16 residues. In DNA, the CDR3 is TGCGCCAGCAGCTCCGGAGAGCGGGGGAGCACAGATACGCAGTATTTT. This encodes CASSSGERGSTDTQYF.

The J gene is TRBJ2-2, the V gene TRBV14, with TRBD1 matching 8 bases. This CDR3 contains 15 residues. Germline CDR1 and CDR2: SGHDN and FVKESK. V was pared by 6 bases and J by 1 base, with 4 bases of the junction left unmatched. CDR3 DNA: TGTGCCAGCAGTCTTGGACAGGGGAACACCGGGGAGCTGTTTTTT. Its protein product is CASSLGQGNTGELFF.

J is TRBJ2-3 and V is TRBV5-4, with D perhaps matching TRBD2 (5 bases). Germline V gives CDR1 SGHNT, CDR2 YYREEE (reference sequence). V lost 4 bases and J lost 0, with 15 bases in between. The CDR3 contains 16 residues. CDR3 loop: CASSKLDHSSTDTQYF. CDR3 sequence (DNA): TGTGCCAGCAGCAAACTAGACCACTCTAGCACAGATACGCAGTATTTT.

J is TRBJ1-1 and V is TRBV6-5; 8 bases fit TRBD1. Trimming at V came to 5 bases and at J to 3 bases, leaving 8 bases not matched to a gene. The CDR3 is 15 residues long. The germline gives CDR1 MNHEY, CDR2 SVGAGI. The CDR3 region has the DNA TGTGCCAGCAGTCACACAGGGGGGCGGGACACTGAAGCTTTCTTT. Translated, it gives CASSHTGGRDTEAFF.

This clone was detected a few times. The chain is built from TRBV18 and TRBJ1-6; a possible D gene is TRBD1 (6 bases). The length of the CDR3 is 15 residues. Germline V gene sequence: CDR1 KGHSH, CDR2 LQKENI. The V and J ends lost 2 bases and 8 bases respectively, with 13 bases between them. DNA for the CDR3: TGTGCCAGCTCACCAGGCAGGGGAAGTTATTCACCCCTCCACTTT. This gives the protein CASSPGRGSYSPLHF.

CDR3: CASSAQTGNEKLFF. CDR3 nucleotide sequence: TGTGCCAGCAGTGCCCAAACAGGGAATGAAAAACTGTTTTTT. V is TRBV28 and J is TRBJ1-4; possible D gene TRBD1, 6 bases. V lost 5 bases and J lost 5, with 12 bases in between. Germline V lookup: CDR1 MDHEN, CDR2 SYDVKM. The CDR3 has 14 residues.

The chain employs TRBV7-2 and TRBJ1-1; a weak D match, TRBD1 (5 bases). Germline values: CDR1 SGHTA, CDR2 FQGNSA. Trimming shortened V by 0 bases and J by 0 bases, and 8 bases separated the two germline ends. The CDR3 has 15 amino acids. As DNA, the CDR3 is TGTGCCAGCAGCTTAGCAGGACAAATGAACACTGAAGCTTTCTTT. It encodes CASSLAGQMNTEAFF. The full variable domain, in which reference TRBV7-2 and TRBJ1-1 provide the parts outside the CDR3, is GAGVSQSPSNKVTEKGKDVELRCDPISGHTALYWYRQSLGQGLEFLIYFQGNSAPDKSGLPSDRFSAERTGGSVSTLTIQRTQQEDSAVYLCASSLAGQMNTEAFFGQGTRLTVV.

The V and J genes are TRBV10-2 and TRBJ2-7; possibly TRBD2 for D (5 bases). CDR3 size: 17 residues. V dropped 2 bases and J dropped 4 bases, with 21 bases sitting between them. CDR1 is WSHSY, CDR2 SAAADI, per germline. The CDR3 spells CASSEAGVGGSGYEQYF. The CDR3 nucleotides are TGCGCCAGCAGTGAGGCCGGGGTTGGAGGATCGGGGTACGAGCAGTACTTC.

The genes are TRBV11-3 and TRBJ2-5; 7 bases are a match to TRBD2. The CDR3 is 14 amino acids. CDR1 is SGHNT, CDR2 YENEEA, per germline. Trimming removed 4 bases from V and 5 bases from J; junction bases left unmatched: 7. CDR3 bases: TGTGCCAGCAGCTCCGGACTAGACGACGAGACCCAGTACTTC. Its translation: CASSSGLDDETQYF.

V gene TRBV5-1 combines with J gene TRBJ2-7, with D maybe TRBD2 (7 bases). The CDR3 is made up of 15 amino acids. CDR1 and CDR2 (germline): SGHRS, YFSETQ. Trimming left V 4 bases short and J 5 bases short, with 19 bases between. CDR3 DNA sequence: TGCGCCAGCAGCCGGGGGGCAGATCCCTACGACGAGCAGTACTTC. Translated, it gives CASSRGADPYDEQYF.

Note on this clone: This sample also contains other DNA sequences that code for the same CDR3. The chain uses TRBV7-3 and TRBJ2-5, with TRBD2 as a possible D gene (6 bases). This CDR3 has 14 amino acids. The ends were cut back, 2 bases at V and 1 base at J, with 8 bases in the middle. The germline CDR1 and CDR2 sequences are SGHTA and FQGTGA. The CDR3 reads CASSLGGGQETQYF. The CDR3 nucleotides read TGTGCCAGCAGCTTAGGGGGAGGCCAAGAGACCCAGTACTTC.

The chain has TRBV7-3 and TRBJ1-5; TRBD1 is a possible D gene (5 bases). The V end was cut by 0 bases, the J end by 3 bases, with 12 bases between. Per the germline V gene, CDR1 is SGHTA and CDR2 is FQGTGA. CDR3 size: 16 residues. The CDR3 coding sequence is TGTGCCAGCAGCTTAACCGGCGGCAGGGCCAATCAGCCCCAGCATTTT. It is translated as CASSLTGGRANQPQHF. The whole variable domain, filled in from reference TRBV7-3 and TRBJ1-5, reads GAGVSQTPSNKVTEKGKYVELRCDPISGHTALYWYRQSLGQGPEFLIYFQGTGAADDSGLPNDRFFAVRPEGSVSTLKIQRTERGDSAVYLCASSLTGGRANQPQHFGDGTRLSIL.

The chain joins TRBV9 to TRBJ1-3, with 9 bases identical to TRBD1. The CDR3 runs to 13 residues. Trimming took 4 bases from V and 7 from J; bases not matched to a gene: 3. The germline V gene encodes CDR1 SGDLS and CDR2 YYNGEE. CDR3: CASSLQGANTIYF. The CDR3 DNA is TGTGCCAGCAGCTTACAGGGGGCGAACACCATATATTTT. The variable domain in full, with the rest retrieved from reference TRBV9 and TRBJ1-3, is DSGVTQTPKHLITATGQRVTLRCSPRSGDLSVYWYQQSLDQGLQFLIQYYNGEERAKGNILERFSAQQFPDLHSELNLSSLELGDSALYFCASSLQGANTIYFGEGSWLTVV.

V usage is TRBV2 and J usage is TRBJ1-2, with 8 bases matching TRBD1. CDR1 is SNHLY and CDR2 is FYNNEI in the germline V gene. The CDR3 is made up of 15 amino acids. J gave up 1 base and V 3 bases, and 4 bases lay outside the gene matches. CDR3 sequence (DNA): TGTGCCAGCAGTGAGACAGGGGAGGATAACTATGGCTACACCTTC. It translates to CASSETGEDNYGYTF.

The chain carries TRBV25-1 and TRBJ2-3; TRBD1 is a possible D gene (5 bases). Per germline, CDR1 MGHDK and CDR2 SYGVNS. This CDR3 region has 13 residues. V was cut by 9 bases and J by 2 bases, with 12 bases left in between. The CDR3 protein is CASSRENTDTQYF. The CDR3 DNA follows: TGTGCCAGTTCCAGGGAAAACACAGATACGCAGTATTTT.

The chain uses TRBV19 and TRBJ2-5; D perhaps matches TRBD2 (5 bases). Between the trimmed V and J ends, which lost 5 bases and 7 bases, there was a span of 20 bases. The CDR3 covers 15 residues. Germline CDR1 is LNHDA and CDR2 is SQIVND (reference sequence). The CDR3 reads CASSLGPTQEGTQYF. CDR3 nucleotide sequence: TGTGCCAGTAGTCTCGGACCCACTCAAGAGGGGACCCAGTACTTC.

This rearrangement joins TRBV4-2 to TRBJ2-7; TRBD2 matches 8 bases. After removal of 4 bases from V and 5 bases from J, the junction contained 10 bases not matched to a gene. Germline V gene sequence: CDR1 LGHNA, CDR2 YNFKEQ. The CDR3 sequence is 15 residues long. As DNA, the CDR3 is TGTGCCAGCAGCCCCCCGGCGGGGGGTGTTCACGAGCAGTACTTC. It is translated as CASSPPAGGVHEQYF.

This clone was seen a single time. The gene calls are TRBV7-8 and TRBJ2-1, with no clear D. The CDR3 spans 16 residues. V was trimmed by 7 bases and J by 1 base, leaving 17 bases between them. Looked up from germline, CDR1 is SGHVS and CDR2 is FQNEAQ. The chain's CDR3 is CASTQSRAGSYNEQFF. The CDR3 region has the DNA TGTGCCAGCACCCAGTCCCGTGCAGGTTCCTACAATGAGCAGTTCTTC.

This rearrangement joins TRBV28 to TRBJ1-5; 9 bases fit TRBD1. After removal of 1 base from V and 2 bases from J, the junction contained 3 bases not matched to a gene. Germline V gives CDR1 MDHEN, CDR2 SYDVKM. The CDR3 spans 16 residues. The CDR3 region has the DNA TGTGCCAGCAGTTTATCGGGACAGGGCGGCAATCAGCCCCAGCATTTT. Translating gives CASSLSGQGGNQPQHF.